The 31 T cell receptor beta chains below all came from one sample that was sequenced in a study of OX40 agonist ivuxolimab in advanced cancers. TCRdb's table, derived via immunoSEQ multiplex PCR, lists solely in-frame clones and lacks some. The data hold about 3,400 clones, with around 77% observed a single time. This specimen consisted of CD4+ or CD8+ T cells sorted from blood, obtained in a trial of the OX40 agonist ivuxolimab. The source of these receptors is an adult with an advanced solid tumor such as melanoma, head and neck, liver or kidney cancer.

This clone was detected only a few times. The V and J genes are TRBV5-4 and TRBJ1-4; D gene ambiguous. Looked up from germline, CDR1 is SGHNT and CDR2 is YYREEE (reference sequence). The length of the CDR3 is 14 residues. The V and J ends lost 3 bases and 7 bases respectively, with 13 bases between them. The CDR3 region has the DNA TGTGCCAGCAGCTCGGGGAAAGTTGGTGAAAAACTGTTTTTT. This sequence encodes CASSSGKVGEKLFF. Variable domain in full (rest from reference TRBV5-4 and TRBJ1-4): ETGVTQSPTHLIKTRGQQVTLRCSSQSGHNTVSWYQQALGQGPQFIFQYYREEENGRGNFPPRFSGLQFPNYSSELNVNALELDDSALYLCASSSGKVGEKLFFGSGTQLSVL.

CDR3 sequence: CASSVGVLSSYEQYF. The CDR3 nucleotides read TGTGCCAGCAGCGTAGGAGTGCTCTCCTCCTACGAGCAGTACTTC. V and J are TRBV9 and TRBJ2-7; D not certain. The CDR3 runs to 15 residues. V shed 0 bases and J shed 0 bases, with 10 bases lying between them. Germline lookup yields CDR1 SGDLS and CDR2 YYNGEE.

This clone has only one observation. The genes are TRBV27 and TRBJ2-3, with 9 bases aligning to TRBD2. CDR1 is MNHEY and CDR2 is SMNVEV in the germline V gene (reference sequence). J gave up 2 bases and V 2 bases, and 5 bases lay outside the gene matches. This CDR3 region has 16 residues. CDR3 DNA: TGTGCCAGCAGTTTAAGGCTAGCGGGAACCACAGATACGCAGTATTTT. Amino acid sequence: CASSLRLAGTTDTQYF.

This clone is categorized as medium-sized (0.01 to 0.1%). V is TRBV6-5 and J is TRBJ2-1; D remains unclear. This CDR3 spans 12 amino acids. In germline, CDR1 is MNHEY, CDR2 SVGAGI. The V end was cut by 7 bases, the J end by 4 bases, with 8 bases between. CDR3 protein: CASTTGYNEQFF. For the CDR3, the DNA is TGTGCCAGCACCACCGGGTACAATGAGCAGTTCTTC.

V usage is TRBV7-9 and J usage is TRBJ2-1; D not certain. Trimming left V 3 bases short and J 2 bases short, with 2 bases between. Germline V lookup: CDR1 SEHNR, CDR2 FQNEAQ (reference sequence). The CDR3 is made up of 12 amino acids. CDR3: CASSFTYNEQFF. The CDR3 DNA follows: TGTGCCAGCAGCTTTACCTACAATGAGCAGTTCTTC.

The chain is built from TRBV7-9 and TRBJ2-3; no definite D call. The germline V gene has CDR1 SEHNR and CDR2 FQNEAQ (reference sequence). The germline V and J ends were trimmed by 4 bases and 2 bases, with 10 bases remaining between them. This CDR3 has 14 residues. The CDR3 nucleotides are TGTGCCAGCAGCTCCAAGGCCTACACAGATACGCAGTATTTT. This translates into CASSSKAYTDTQYF.

The gene calls are TRBV4-3 and TRBJ2-5, with 11 positions matching TRBD2. The CDR3 contains 22 residues. The V gene end was trimmed by 0 bases and the J gene end by 2 bases; junction bases not matched to a gene: 20. CDR1 and CDR2 (germline): LGHNA, YSLEER. CDR3 coding DNA: TGCGCCAGCAGCCAAGAATGGGCTAGCGGGGGGACGGTATTTTATAGACAAGAGACCCAGTACTTC. This encodes CASSQEWASGGTVFYRQETQYF.

V is TRBV4-3 and J is TRBJ2-2; D could derive from TRBD1 or TRBD2 (5 bases each). The ends were cut back, 0 bases at V and 6 bases at J, with 17 bases in the middle. This CDR3 comprises 17 residues. Germline assignment: CDR1 LGHNA and CDR2 YSLEER. The CDR3 spells CASSQDLGVGSAGELFF. CDR3 nucleotides: TGCGCCAGCAGCCAAGATTTGGGGGTGGGGAGCGCCGGGGAGCTGTTTTTT.

This clone was observed a few times. The V gene is TRBV9, the J gene TRBJ2-7; unclear D gene. Per germline, CDR1 SGDLS and CDR2 YYNGEE. The CDR3 has 14 residues. The V end lost 0 bases, the J end lost 6 bases, and 13 bases lay between the germline ends. CDR3 residues: CASSVGQVKGEQYF. In DNA form, the CDR3 reads TGTGCCAGCAGCGTAGGTCAGGTCAAGGGCGAGCAGTACTTC.

The genes are TRBV10-3 and TRBJ1-1; the match to TRBD1 covers 7 bases. Germline V CDR1 and CDR2: ENHRY, SYGVKD. The junction had 9 bases not matched to a gene; V was cut back by 5 bases and J by 0 bases. The CDR3 is made up of 16 amino acids. The CDR3 here is CAISYSRDRMNTEAFF. The DNA of the CDR3 is TGTGCCATCAGTTATTCCCGGGACAGAATGAACACTGAAGCTTTCTTT.

V is TRBV5-6 and J is TRBJ1-5; D uncertain. Germline CDR1 and CDR2: SGHDT and YYEEEE. V was pared by 1 base and J by 0 bases, with 5 bases between. This CDR3 region has 14 residues. This CDR3 is CASSLSASNQPQHF. Written as DNA, the CDR3 is TGTGCCAGCAGCTTGTCAGCTAGCAATCAGCCCCAGCATTTT.

The gene calls are TRBV7-8 and TRBJ2-7; a possible D gene is TRBD2 (5 bases). Germline CDR1 and CDR2: SGHVS and FQNEAQ. V lost 4 bases, J lost 3 bases, and 16 bases lay in between. The CDR3 loop spans 15 amino acids. The chain's CDR3 is CASSYAPGINYEQYF. The CDR3 DNA is TGTGCCAGCAGCTATGCCCCGGGGATCAACTACGAGCAGTACTTC.

The chain employs TRBV5-4 and TRBJ2-1; D unresolved. Germline V gives CDR1 SGHNT, CDR2 YYREEE (reference sequence). Trimming left V 1 base short and J 5 bases short, with 10 bases between. The CDR3 sequence is 14 residues long. CDR3 residues: CASSLSGSHNEQFF. As DNA, the CDR3 is TGTGCCAGCAGCTTGTCTGGGTCCCACAATGAGCAGTTCTTC.

V and J are TRBV5-1 and TRBJ2-7, with 9 positions matching TRBD1. This CDR3 has 15 residues. After removal of 3 bases from V and 4 bases from J, the junction contained 8 bases not matched to a gene. Per germline, CDR1 SGHRS and CDR2 YFSETQ. The CDR3, as DNA: TGCGCCAGCAGCTCCTATACAGGGGGCGCGTACGAGCAGTACTTC. This codes for CASSSYTGGAYEQYF.

The chain links TRBV27 to TRBJ2-7; TRBD2 matches at 9 bases. Germline trimming cut 0 bases from V and 6 bases from J; bases unmatched to any gene: 3. CDR1 and CDR2 (germline): MNHEY, SMNVEV (reference sequence). The CDR3 totals 14 residues. The chain's CDR3 is CASSLSAGGPEQYF. The CDR3 DNA reads as TGTGCCAGCAGTTTATCGGCGGGGGGGCCCGAGCAGTACTTC.

This chain joins TRBV28 and TRBJ1-3; no clear D. V gave up 1 base and J gave up 4 bases, with 5 bases separating them. Germline V gene data show CDR1 as MDHEN and CDR2 as SYDVKM. This CDR3 region has 13 residues. CDR3 coding DNA: TGTGCCAGCAGTTTATTGCAAGGAAACACCATATATTTT. Protein sequence: CASSLLQGNTIYF.

The gene calls are TRBV9 and TRBJ1-2, with D uncertain. This CDR3 is 15 amino acids long. The germline gives CDR1 SGDLS, CDR2 YYNGEE. V lost 3 bases, J lost 0 bases, and 12 bases lay in between. The CDR3 reads CASSANGRANYGYTF. The CDR3 DNA reads TGTGCCAGCAGCGCCAATGGCAGAGCTAACTATGGCTACACCTTC.

The count of this clone is one. CDR3 nucleotide sequence: TGTGCCAGCAGCTTATTGGGGGGGCCGTACGAGCAGTACTTC. It yields the protein CASSLLGGPYEQYF. The rearrangement uses TRBV13 and TRBJ2-7; D possibly corresponds to TRBD2 (7 bases). This CDR3 has 14 amino acids. The germline gives CDR1 PRHDT, CDR2 FYEKMQ (reference sequence). Trimming took off 2 bases at V and 4 bases at J, with 12 bases between the two ends.

This sequence joins TRBV7-9 and TRBJ1-2; 7 positions agree with TRBD1. CDR3 length equals 13 residues. CDR1 is SEHNR and CDR2 is FQNEAQ in the germline V gene (reference sequence). Losses at the gene ends were 4 bases for V and 3 bases for J; bases not matched to a gene: 2. The CDR3: CASSWTGDYGYTF. The CDR3 DNA is TGTGCCAGCAGCTGGACAGGCGACTATGGCTACACCTTC.

DNA of the CDR3: TGTGCCAGTAGCCCCCGGACGGGGAATAACTATGGCTACACCTTC. Translating it yields CASSPRTGNNYGYTF. The chain has TRBV19 and TRBJ1-2, with unresolved D. This CDR3 spans 15 amino acids. Germline V gene lookup returns CDR1 LNHDA and CDR2 SQIVND (reference sequence). V was trimmed by 6 bases and J by 1 base, leaving 15 bases between them.

CDR3 DNA: TGTGCCAGTAGTATGACTAGCGGGAGGGCCACTGAGCAGTTCTTC. It specifies CASSMTSGRATEQFF. This chain joins TRBV19 and TRBJ2-1; 14 bases align to TRBD2. CDR1 is LNHDA and CDR2 is SQIVND in the germline V gene (reference sequence). The CDR3 runs to 15 residues. V trimming: 3 bases; J trimming: 9 bases; junction bases outside the gene matches: 4.

The chain recombines TRBV29-1 with TRBJ1-4; possibly TRBD1 for D (5 bases). The CDR3 runs 15 residues. Germline CDR1 reads SQVTM; CDR2 reads ANQGSEA. Trimming shortened V by 3 bases and J by 0 bases, and 11 bases separated the two germline ends. CDR3 region: CSVDSPGATNEKLFF. For the CDR3, the DNA is TGCAGCGTTGATAGTCCGGGGGCAACTAATGAAAAACTGTTTTTT.

The chain uses TRBV6-5 and TRBJ1-5; D is perhaps TRBD1 (5 bases). V shed 0 bases and J shed 6 bases, with 9 bases lying between them. This CDR3 region has 14 residues. CDR1 and CDR2 from the germline V gene are MNHEY and SVGAGI. CDR3 DNA: TGTGCCAGCAGTTACTCGGAGGGGATTCAGCCCCAGCATTTT. Translated: CASSYSEGIQPQHF.

This chain connects TRBV28 to TRBJ2-7; TRBD1 or TRBD2 may be the D gene (5 bases each). This CDR3 has 18 amino acids. Germline CDR1 and CDR2: MDHEN and SYDVKM. Trimming left V 3 bases short and J 0 bases short, with 21 bases between. For the CDR3, the DNA is TGTGCCAGCAGTTTCGCCCCCGTTGTGGGACCGAGCTCCTACGAGCAGTACTTC. This encodes CASSFAPVVGPSSYEQYF.

The CDR3 nucleotides read TGTGCCAGCAGCCACCTGGTGGCCGAGGAGCTGTTTTTT. Protein: CASSHLVAEELFF. The chain couples TRBV7-9 to TRBJ2-2, with D unresolved. With 5 bases removed from V and 10 bases from J, the gap between germline ends came to 14 bases. The CDR3 consists of 13 residues. The germline V gene encodes CDR1 SEHNR and CDR2 FQNEAQ (reference sequence).

The rearrangement links TRBV2 to TRBJ2-7; D gene unclear. The germline V and J ends were trimmed by 3 bases and 6 bases, with 12 bases remaining between them. Germline CDR1 reads SNHLY; CDR2 reads FYNNEI. The CDR3 consists of 13 residues. CDR3: CASSDRRMGEQYF. DNA for the CDR3: TGTGCCAGCAGTGACCGGAGAATGGGCGAGCAGTACTTC.

This clone was detected only once. This chain uses TRBV29-1 with TRBJ1-2, with a possible D match to TRBD1 (6 bases). This CDR3 has 13 residues. Trimming stripped 6 bases from V and 2 bases from J, with 13 bases between. Germline CDR1 and CDR2: SQVTM and ANQGSEA. CDR3 DNA sequence: TGCAGCGTGCGGGACAACTTCAACTATGGCTACACCTTC. It is translated as CSVRDNFNYGYTF.

V gene TRBV29-1 combines with J gene TRBJ1-1; possible D gene TRBD1, 5 bases. V lost 7 bases to trimming and J lost 0 bases, with 9 bases between them. There are 12 residues in the CDR3. Germline V lookup: CDR1 SQVTM, CDR2 ANQGSEA. The CDR3 sequence: CSGGGLNTEAFF. CDR3 nucleotide sequence: TGCAGCGGGGGCGGTTTGAACACTGAAGCTTTCTTT.

CDR3 nucleotides: TGTGCCAGCTCACAGGGGGGGATCTCCTACGAGCAGTACTTC. Protein product: CASSQGGISYEQYF. This chain joins TRBV9 and TRBJ2-7; possible D gene TRBD1, 8 bases. The length of the CDR3 is 14 residues. Trimming took 7 bases from V and 0 from J, leaving 14 bases between them. CDR1 is SGDLS and CDR2 is YYNGEE in the germline V gene.

This clone was seen a few times. V usage is TRBV28 and J usage is TRBJ2-1, with D maybe TRBD2 (7 bases). The germline gives CDR1 MDHEN, CDR2 SYDVKM. The CDR3 runs 16 residues. V lost 7 bases to trimming and J lost 1 base, with 17 bases between them. The DNA of the CDR3 is TGTGCCAGCATCTCGGGGGGCGGGAGTTCCTACAATGAGCAGTTCTTC. Residues: CASISGGGSSYNEQFF.

This chain joins TRBV9 and TRBJ2-1; D gene ambiguous. Trimming stripped 0 bases from V and 10 bases from J, with 8 bases between. The CDR3 covers 12 residues. The germline CDR1 and CDR2 sequences are SGDLS and YYNGEE. The CDR3 loop reads CASSVGVDEQFF. As DNA, the CDR3 is TGTGCCAGCAGCGTAGGAGTCGACGAGCAGTTCTTC.